The 9 T cell receptor beta chains below all came from one sample that was sequenced in a study of blood T cell repertoires in COVID-19. TCRdb keeps only in-frame clones here, not all; method: immunoSEQ multiplex PCR. The sample lists roughly 95,000 clones, about 80% occurring once. Sequencing was carried out using peripheral blood. The receptors were gathered from an elderly man with acute or convalescent COVID-19.

This chain uses TRBV10-3 with TRBJ1-1; no clear D. CDR3 length: 15 amino acids. V was clipped by 0 bases and J by 5 bases, with 13 bases between them. Per the germline V gene, CDR1 is ENHRY and CDR2 is SYGVKD. Here the CDR3 reads CAISESDARGTEAFF. The CDR3 coding sequence is TGTGCCATCAGTGAGTCAGACGCCCGAGGGACTGAAGCTTTCTTT.

V and J are TRBV25-1 and TRBJ1-1, with D perhaps TRBD1 (6 bases). The length of the CDR3 is 15 residues. Per the germline V gene, CDR1 is MGHDK and CDR2 is SYGVNS. The V gene lost 7 bases and the J gene lost 8 bases, with 23 bases spanning the gap. The CDR3 DNA is TGTGCCAGCACCCTAGAAGGGGGGGGGCGAGGGGAAGCTTTCTTT. It yields the protein CASTLEGGGRGEAFF.

This clone came up once. V gene TRBV2 combines with J gene TRBJ1-6; 8 nucleotides match TRBD1. Trimming removed 7 bases from V and 5 bases from J; junction bases left unmatched: 4. The CDR3 totals 14 residues. Germline lookup yields CDR1 SNHLY and CDR2 FYNNEI. This chain's CDR3 is CASKTGANNSPLHF. The CDR3 DNA sequence: TGTGCCAGCAAGACAGGGGCGAATAATTCACCCCTCCACTTT.

V usage is TRBV9 and J usage is TRBJ1-5, with D perhaps matching TRBD1 (6 bases). The CDR3 has 13 residues. Germline CDR1 SGDLS, CDR2 YYNGEE. V was trimmed by 4 bases and J by 6 bases, leaving 11 bases between them. CDR3 sequence: CASSLQGSQPQHF. CDR3 bases: TGTGCCAGCAGCCTACAGGGCAGTCAGCCCCAGCATTTT.

The chain uses TRBV15 and TRBJ2-7; 13 bases fit TRBD2. The CDR3 extends over 15 amino acids. After removal of 2 bases from V and 3 bases from J, the junction contained 1 base not matched to a gene. Germline V gene data show CDR1 as LNHNV and CDR2 as YYDKDF (reference sequence). The CDR3 nucleotides are TGTGCCACCAGCAGAAGGACTAGCGGGAGCTACGAGCAGTACTTC. It is translated as CATSRRTSGSYEQYF.

The chain links TRBV7-2 to TRBJ2-5, with D possibly matching TRBD1 (5 bases). CDR3 length: 14 amino acids. V gave up 5 bases and J gave up 4 bases, with 14 bases separating them. Germline V gene sequence: CDR1 SGHTA, CDR2 FQGNSA. In nucleotides, the CDR3 is TGTGCCAGCAGCATCTCAGGGAACGGAGAGACCCAGTACTTC. This gives the protein CASSISGNGETQYF.

The chain employs TRBV19 and TRBJ2-7; the D gene is possibly TRBD1 (5 bases). The CDR3 contains 15 residues. The germline V gene has CDR1 LNHDA and CDR2 SQIVND (reference sequence). V was pared by 5 bases and J by 0 bases, with 14 bases between. The CDR3 DNA reads TGTGCCAGTAGTGCGCTGGCGGACAACTCCTACGAGCAGTACTTC. It is translated as CASSALADNSYEQYF.

The chain links TRBV7-9 to TRBJ2-3, with D possibly TRBD1 on 6 matching bases. Germline loops: CDR1 SEHNR, CDR2 FQNEAQ (reference sequence). V was clipped by 5 bases and J by 9 bases, with 9 bases between them. The CDR3 covers 11 residues. The CDR3 sequence: CASSPGTTQYF. The CDR3 DNA is TGTGCCAGCAGCCCTGGGACAACGCAGTATTTT.

The gene calls are TRBV2 and TRBJ2-7; D is unresolved. Germline CDR1 reads SNHLY; CDR2 reads FYNNEI. The CDR3 spans 11 residues. Deletions cut 4 bases from V and 2 bases from J, with 3 bases between. The CDR3 sequence is CASSATYEQYF. CDR3 bases: TGTGCCAGCAGTGCAACCTACGAGCAGTACTTC.